The 5 T cell receptor beta chains listed next were all sequenced from one sample in a study of T cell responses to AZD1222 COVID-19 vaccine. Profiling relied on immunoSEQ multiplex PCR, and the TCRdb table lists in-frame clones only, not all of them. This sample yields roughly 160,000 clones, of which roughly 90% are seen a single time; 4.3% belongs to the top ten. The material was peripheral blood, obtained 28 days after the second AZD1222 dose. The receptor set was obtained from an adult who received the AZD1222 COVID-19 vaccine.

This clone was counted only a few times. The chain links TRBV11-2 to TRBJ1-1, with D possibly being TRBD1 (5 bases). Trimming took off 1 base at V and 5 bases at J, with 14 bases between the two ends. Germline loops: CDR1 SGHAT, CDR2 FQNNGV. CDR3 length: 15 residues. This CDR3 reads CASSLGVGGGTEAFF. CDR3 in DNA: TGTGCCAGCAGCTTAGGCGTTGGGGGAGGGACTGAAGCTTTCTTT.

This chain joins TRBV4-2 and TRBJ2-3; 10 positions match TRBD2. The trim removed 1 base at V and 3 bases at J, leaving 4 bases unmatched. Per germline, CDR1 LGHNA and CDR2 YNFKEQ. There are 16 residues in the CDR3. CDR3 nucleotide sequence: TGTGCCAGCAGCCAAGCGTCTAGCGGGGGAACAGATACGCAGTATTTT. Protein: CASSQASSGGTDTQYF.

V and J are TRBV11-2 and TRBJ2-1; D is possibly TRBD1 (7 bases). Trimming shortened V by 5 bases and J by 3 bases, and 20 bases separated the two germline ends. The length of the CDR3 is 17 residues. The V gene's germline CDR1 is SGHAT and CDR2 FQNNGV. The CDR3 region is CASSTFGRGTDYNEQFF. Here the CDR3 DNA reads TGTGCCAGCAGCACCTTCGGGAGAGGGACAGACTACAATGAGCAGTTCTTC.

The chain uses TRBV18 and TRBJ2-1; 8 bases align to TRBD2. Germline V gene lookup returns CDR1 KGHSH and CDR2 LQKENI. The CDR3 contains 16 residues. Trimming removed 3 bases from V and 7 bases from J; junction bases left unmatched: 11. CDR3 loop: CASSPLRRGAVNEQFF. Here the CDR3 DNA reads TGTGCCAGCTCACCCTTACGGCGGGGGGCCGTAAATGAGCAGTTCTTC.

The rearrangement links TRBV6-6 to TRBJ1-1; D is uncertain. Trimming removed 5 bases at V and 0 bases at J, with 4 bases between. The CDR3 contains 12 residues. CDR1 MNHNY and CDR2 SVGAGI come from the germline V gene (reference sequence). The CDR3 sequence: CASSVMNTEAFF. CDR3 nucleotide sequence: TGTGCCAGCAGTGTCATGAACACTGAAGCTTTCTTT.